This T cell receptor beta chain stems from a study of regulatory T cells in long-lasting Graves disease (dated by TCRdb to the early 2020s). Looking at the study overall: Persistent Graves' disease was defined as persistently positive TSH receptor autoantibodies together with antithyroid drug treatment for over 5 years. In the clinical cohort, patients with persistent Graves' disease had used antithyroid drugs for an average of about 9.3 years. A total of about 35 samples underwent TCR sequencing, from about 13 patients with persistent Graves' disease and 20 or so patients with newly diagnosed Graves' disease. This study used TCR sequencing and RNA sequencing of peripheral blood to compare persistent Graves' disease patients against newly diagnosed Graves' disease patients. The study was registered as a clinical trial and conducted in China.

Findings and caveats that apply to the study as a whole: Only peripheral blood was studied, because thyroid tissue, the primary lesion, was inaccessible. Compared with newly diagnosed patients, patients with persistent Graves' disease had lower TCR Shannon entropy and fewer highly expanded clones, which suggests clonal expansion. A larger number of public clonotypes was shared among persistent patients (more than 2,500) than among newly diagnosed patients (approximately 930). The small sample size was acknowledged by the authors as a limitation that may reduce accuracy. Preferential use of TRBV28, TRBJ1-2 and TRBJ2-5 was observed in persistent disease, whereas TRBV20-1 and TRBJ2-1 were favored in newly diagnosed disease. Only the TCR beta chain was sequenced and analyzed.

This clonotype was seen a handful of times. It has no known antigen specificity. Base qualities are missing; no much larger clone stands one base away. The CDR3 runs 11 amino acids, cysteine and phenylalanine included. Only the CDR3 DNA stays, 33 bases, in frame from base 1. Taken from the germline V gene (reference sequence), the CDR1 and CDR2 loops are GTSNPN and SVGIG. V is pared back by 5 bases and J by 1 base, with 5 bases lying between the germline termini. The time point label, read with the paper, signifies: persistent/refractory GD, antithyroid drugs over 5 years with positive TRAb. RNA was extracted from PBMCs in TRIzol for both TCR sequencing and RNA sequencing. The diagnosis of Graves' disease followed American Thyroid Association guidelines. Recruitment of patients was carried out at an endocrinology department in Xi'an, China. Each patient gave around 9.2 milliliters of peripheral blood, collected in an EDTA anticoagulant tube. Ficoll Paque Plus density gradient separation was used to isolate PBMCs, and no further T cell sorting was done. An Agilent 2100 Bioanalyzer and agarose gel were used to check RNA quality, while a NanoDrop 2000 measured RNA concentration.

The library was made by multiplex PCR. The sequencer was an Illumina HiSeq 4000. To build TCR beta libraries, CDR3 regions were amplified by Arm-PCR using iRepertoire HTBI primers. Gel purification was performed on PCR products prior to sequencing. Per the source publication's procedure: Across samples, some 62 TRBV and roughly 15 TRBJ segments were identified and used for gene usage analysis of CDR3 amino acid clonotypes. Filtered high-quality paired reads were merged into contigs using COPE and FqMerger. BLAST was used to align contigs to IMGT TRBV, TRBD and TRBJ reference genes, with CDR3 defined following IMGT. Highly expanded clones were defined as clonotypes with a frequency above 0.1%. Repertoire diversity was measured by Shannon entropy, and V-J evenness by the Gini coefficient. Public clonotypes were defined as clonotypes shared by more than one individual. TCRdb ran its own pipeline on the public reads, namely fastp trimming at Q25 and MiXCR clone calling, and kept in-frame beta chains. Each CDR3 protein appears once, grouped with its most common genes and DNA. The V and J calls follow TCRdb's processing rather than the paper's. The sample has 500,000 to 800,000 distinct CDR3 sequences on record, around 30% of them singletons. Of the sample, roughly 46% is held by the ten largest clones.

The TCR was taken from a female donor with Graves disease. The specimen comprised peripheral blood mononuclear cells (PBMCs), sampled when the disease was refractory, from a patient treated with antithyroid drugs. The V and J genes are TRBV30 and TRBJ1-1, with no D gene named confidently. The DNA sequence is given as TGTGCCTGGGGCGAGAACACTGAAGCTTTCTTT. Translated, it reads CAWGENTEAFF.